This TCR beta chain emerged from a study of blood T cell repertoires in COVID-19 (TCRdb year 2020). Study-level background: Collaborator samples came from the United States, Italy and Spain and covered acute and convalescent phases of COVID-19. The sample metadata nearly always contained a de-identified subject ID, COVID-19 status, age in years and sex. Deeply sampled blood TCRbeta repertoires from subjects exposed to, actively infected with, or recovered from COVID-19 were included in the dataset. The prospective study material was composed of cDNA or gDNA derived from T cells, B-cell-depleted T cells, or PBMCs. Samples were obtained from the ongoing ImmuneRACE study (first 160 participants) and from approximately 1,200 subjects provided by 6 global collaborators. A freely available public database, intended as a resource for researchers studying the immune response to SARS-CoV-2, is where the repertoires were released. Where HLA class I and class II types were available, the types were taken from metadata supplied by the sample provider, not from assay-based typing. The investigation overall reported the following: The amount of clinical and demographic metadata varied by source and participant and was provided uncurated.

Note on this clone: Its antigen remains unidentified. Per-nucleotide qualities are absent, and no much larger clonotype sits a single base away.

Whole blood was collected in K2EDTA tubes by collaborating institutions according to the institutions' own protocols. For TCRbeta analysis, collaborators shipped samples in one of three forms: frozen whole blood, isolated PBMCs, or DNA extracted from either of those sample types. The immunoSEQ Assay, a bias-controlled multiplex PCR, was used to amplify TCRbeta CDR3 regions from genomic DNA. The original methods were these. The number of nucleated cells in each sample was estimated by amplification of reference gene primers within the assay. To quantify the absolute abundance of each unique TCRbeta CDR3 rearrangement, sequence reads were collapsed and filtered. For each sample, productive Simpson clonality was calculated as the square root of Simpson's diversity index over productive rearrangements. TCRdb provides this immuneACCESS table in a form limited to in-frame rearrangements. Some clones are lacking; in checked studies, under half of them reflect an unresolved V gene, and why the rest are absent is not known. The D gene and trimming were derived from the DNA, and the V and J assignments and clone size from that table. The sample table lists some 270,000 clones, 89% of them with a count of one. The ten most abundant clones make up around 2% of the sample.

The specimen sequenced was peripheral blood. The clonotype was recovered from a man aged 45-65 years with acute or convalescent COVID-19.

The DNA reads as follows: TGTGCCAGCAGCCCAACAGGGGGACAGCCCCAGCATTTT. This codes for CASSPTGGQPQHF. Rearrangement joined TRBV11-2 to TRBJ1-5, with 8 middle bases fitting TRBD1. For CDR1 and CDR2, the germline V gene lists SGHAT and FQNNGV. Unmatched junction bases come to 4, with V trimmed by 5 bases and J by 7 bases. The CDR3 covers 13 residues, taking in both the cysteine and the phenylalanine. The retained sequence is limited to the CDR3, 39 bases, with the frame set at the first base.